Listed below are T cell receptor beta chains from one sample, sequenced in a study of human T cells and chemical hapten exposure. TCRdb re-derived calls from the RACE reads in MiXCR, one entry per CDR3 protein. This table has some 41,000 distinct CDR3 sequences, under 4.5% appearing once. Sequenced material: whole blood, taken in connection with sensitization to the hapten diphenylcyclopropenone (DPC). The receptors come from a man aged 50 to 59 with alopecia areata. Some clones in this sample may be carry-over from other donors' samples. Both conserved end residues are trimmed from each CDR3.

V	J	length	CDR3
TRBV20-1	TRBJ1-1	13	SARDGGRLNTEAF
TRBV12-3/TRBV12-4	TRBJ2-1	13	ASSLSGSAYNEQF
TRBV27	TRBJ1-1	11	ASRGGGHTEAF
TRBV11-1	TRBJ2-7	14	ASSSFTTGGSYEQY
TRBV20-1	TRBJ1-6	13	SAKTPGQGRGPLH
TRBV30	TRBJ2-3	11	AWKSHSTDTQY
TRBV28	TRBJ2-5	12	ASGGGVELRTQY
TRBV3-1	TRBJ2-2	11	ASSQTHSGELF
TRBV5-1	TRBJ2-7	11	ASSLGTDAEQY
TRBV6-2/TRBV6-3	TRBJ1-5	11	ASSYSRYQPQH
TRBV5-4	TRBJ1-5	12	ASSSGTSDQPQH
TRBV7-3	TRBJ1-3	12	ASSPGVSGNTIY
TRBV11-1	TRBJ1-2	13	ASRPRGRTNYGYT
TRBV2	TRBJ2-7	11	ARSASGSREQY
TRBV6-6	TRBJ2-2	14	ASSDPGLADTGELF
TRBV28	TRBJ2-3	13	ASSSQTLDGDTQY
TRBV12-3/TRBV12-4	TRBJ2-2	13	ASRVGGYNTGELF
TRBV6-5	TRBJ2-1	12	ASSYSPGDSGQF
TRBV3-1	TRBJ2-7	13	ASSQGDRVVREQY
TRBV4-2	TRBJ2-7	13	ASSQEQGGSYEQY
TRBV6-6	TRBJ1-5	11	ASYGGSNQPQH
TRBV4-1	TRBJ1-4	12	ASSQVDRGEKLF
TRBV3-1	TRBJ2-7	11	ASSQERRDEQY
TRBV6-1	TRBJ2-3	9	ASAGTDTQY
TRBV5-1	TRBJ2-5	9	ASSVQETQY
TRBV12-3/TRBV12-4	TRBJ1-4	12	ASSPTDRNEKLF
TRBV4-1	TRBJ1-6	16	ASSQERAGSSYNSPLH
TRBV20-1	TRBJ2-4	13	SASPRGRGKNIQY
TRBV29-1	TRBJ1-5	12	SAAGTDPNQPQH
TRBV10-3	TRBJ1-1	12	AITRTGRDAEAF
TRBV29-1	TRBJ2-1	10	SVTSGTNEQF
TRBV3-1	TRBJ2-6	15	ASSQAQGAGGANVLT
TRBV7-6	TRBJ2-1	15	ASSFSVSSMEYNEQF
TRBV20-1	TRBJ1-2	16	SARDQFKAQPPSYGYT
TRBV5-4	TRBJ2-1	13	ASSLAGLAANEQF
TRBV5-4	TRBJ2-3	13	ASSSGLAPTDTQY
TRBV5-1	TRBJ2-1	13	ASSSWGGSYNEQF
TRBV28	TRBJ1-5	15	ASSLPPIGGSNQPQH
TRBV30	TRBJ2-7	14	AFSGLAGETAYEQY
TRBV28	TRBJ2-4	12	ASSLGVTKNIQY
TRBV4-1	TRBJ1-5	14	ASSQEWGGPGQPQH
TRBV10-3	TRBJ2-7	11	ATTGNRVYEQY
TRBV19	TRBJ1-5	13	ASSMSRDRDEPQH
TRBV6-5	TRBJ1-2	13	ASSYSRQGGWSYT
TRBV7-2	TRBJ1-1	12	ASRQGKGITEAF
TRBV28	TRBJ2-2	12	ASTVTSASGELF
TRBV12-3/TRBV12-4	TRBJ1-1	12	ASSIRQRGTEAF
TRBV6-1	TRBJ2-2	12	ASKGDRGRGELF
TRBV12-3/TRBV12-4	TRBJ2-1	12	ASSSPGNYNEQF
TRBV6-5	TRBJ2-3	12	ASRGTSGADTQY
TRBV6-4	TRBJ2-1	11	ASSLGPSGEQF
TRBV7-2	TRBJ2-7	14	ASSLGWLGGAYEQY